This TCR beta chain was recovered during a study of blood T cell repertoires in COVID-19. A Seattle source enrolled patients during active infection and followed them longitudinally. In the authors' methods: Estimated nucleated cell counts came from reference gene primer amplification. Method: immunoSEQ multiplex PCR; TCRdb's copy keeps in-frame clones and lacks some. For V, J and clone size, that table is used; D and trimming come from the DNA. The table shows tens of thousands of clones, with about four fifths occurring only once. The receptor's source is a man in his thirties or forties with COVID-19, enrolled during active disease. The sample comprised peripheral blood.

The CDR3 DNA is TGTGCCAGCAGCTTAGTATATAGCGGGGGGAGGGAGACCCAGTACTTC. This encodes CASSLVYSGGRETQYF. The rearrangement links TRBV7-2 to TRBJ2-5, with 10 bases lining up with TRBD2. This CDR3 has 16 residues. The germline gives CDR1 SGHTA, CDR2 FQGNSA. With 1 base clipped from V and 5 bases from J, the junction kept 7 bases outside the gene matches.